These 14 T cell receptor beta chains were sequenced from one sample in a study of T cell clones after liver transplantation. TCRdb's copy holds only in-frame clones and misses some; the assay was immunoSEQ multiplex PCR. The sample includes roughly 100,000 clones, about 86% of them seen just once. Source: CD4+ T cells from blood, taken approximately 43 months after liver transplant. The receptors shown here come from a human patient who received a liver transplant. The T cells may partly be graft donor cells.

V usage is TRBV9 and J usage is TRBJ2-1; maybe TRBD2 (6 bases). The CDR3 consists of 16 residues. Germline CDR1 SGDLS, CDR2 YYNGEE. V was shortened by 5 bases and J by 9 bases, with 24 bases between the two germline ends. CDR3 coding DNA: TGTGCCAGCAGGCCTACAACTGGAGGGACCCAGGGTGAGCAGTTCTTC. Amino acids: CASRPTTGGTQGEQFF.

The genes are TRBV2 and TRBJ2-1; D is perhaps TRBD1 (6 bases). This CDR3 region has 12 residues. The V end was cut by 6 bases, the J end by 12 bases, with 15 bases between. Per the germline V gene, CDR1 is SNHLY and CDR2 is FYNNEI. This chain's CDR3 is CASRISRQVQFF. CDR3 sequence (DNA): TGTGCCAGCAGGATATCCCGACAGGTGCAGTTCTTC. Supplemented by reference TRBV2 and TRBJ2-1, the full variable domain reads EPEVTQTPSHQVTQMGQEVILRCVPISNHLYFYWYRQILGQKVEFLVSFYNNEISEKSEIFDDQFSVERPDGSNFTLKIRSTKLEDSAMYFCASRISRQVQFFGPGTRLTVL.

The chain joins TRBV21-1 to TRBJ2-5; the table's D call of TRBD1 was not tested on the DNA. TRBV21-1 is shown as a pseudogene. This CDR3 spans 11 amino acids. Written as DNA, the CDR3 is TGTGCCACCCCCCCCATCGAGACCCAGTACTTC. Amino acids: CATPPIETQYF.

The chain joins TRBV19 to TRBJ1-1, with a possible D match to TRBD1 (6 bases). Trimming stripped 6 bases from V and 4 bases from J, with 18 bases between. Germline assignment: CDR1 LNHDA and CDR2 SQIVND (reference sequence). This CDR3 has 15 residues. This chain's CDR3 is CASSSRPQGPTEAFF. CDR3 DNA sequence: TGTGCCAGTAGCAGTAGACCTCAGGGGCCCACTGAAGCTTTCTTT.

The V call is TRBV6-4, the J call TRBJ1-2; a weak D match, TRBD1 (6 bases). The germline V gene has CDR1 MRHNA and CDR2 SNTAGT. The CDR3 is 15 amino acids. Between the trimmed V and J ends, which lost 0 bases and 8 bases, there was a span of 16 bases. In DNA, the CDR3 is TGTGCCAGCAGTGACTCCCATCCGGGGGCCCGCGGCTACACCTTC. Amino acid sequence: CASSDSHPGARGYTF.

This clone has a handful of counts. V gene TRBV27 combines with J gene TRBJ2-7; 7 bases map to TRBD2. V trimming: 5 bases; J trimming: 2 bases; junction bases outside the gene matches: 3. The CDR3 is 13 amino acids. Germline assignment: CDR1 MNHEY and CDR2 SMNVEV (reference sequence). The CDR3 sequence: CASSRSGTYEQYF. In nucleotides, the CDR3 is TGTGCCAGCAGTCGCAGCGGGACCTACGAGCAGTACTTC.

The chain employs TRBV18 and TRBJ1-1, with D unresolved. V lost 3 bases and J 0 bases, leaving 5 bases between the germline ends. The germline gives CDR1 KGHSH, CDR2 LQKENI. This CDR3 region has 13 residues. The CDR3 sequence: CASSPGMNTEAFF. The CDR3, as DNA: TGTGCCAGCTCACCGGGAATGAACACTGAAGCTTTCTTT.

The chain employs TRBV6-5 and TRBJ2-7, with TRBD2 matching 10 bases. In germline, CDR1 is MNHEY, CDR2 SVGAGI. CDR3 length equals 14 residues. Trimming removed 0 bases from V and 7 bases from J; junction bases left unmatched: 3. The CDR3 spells CASSYSPGLAEQYF. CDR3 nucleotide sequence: TGTGCCAGCAGTTACTCCCCGGGACTAGCGGAGCAGTACTTC.

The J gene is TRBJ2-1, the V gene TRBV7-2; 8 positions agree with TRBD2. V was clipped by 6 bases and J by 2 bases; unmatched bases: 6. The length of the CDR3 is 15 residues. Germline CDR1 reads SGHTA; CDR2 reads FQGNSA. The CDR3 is CASRGPGLAYNEQFF. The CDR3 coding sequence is TGTGCCAGCAGGGGTCCGGGACTAGCCTACAATGAGCAGTTCTTC.

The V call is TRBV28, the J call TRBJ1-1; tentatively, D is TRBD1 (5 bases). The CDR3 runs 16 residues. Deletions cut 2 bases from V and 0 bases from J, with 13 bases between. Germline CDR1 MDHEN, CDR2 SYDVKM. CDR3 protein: CASSLIWGPMNTEAFF. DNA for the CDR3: TGTGCCAGCAGTTTAATTTGGGGACCGATGAACACTGAAGCTTTCTTT.

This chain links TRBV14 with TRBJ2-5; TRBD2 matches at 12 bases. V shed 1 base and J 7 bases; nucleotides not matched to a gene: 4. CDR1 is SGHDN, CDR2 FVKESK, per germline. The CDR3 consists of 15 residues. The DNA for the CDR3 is TGTGCCAGCAGCCAAGGACTAGCGGGAGCGGGGACCCAGTACTTC. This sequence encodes CASSQGLAGAGTQYF.

The CDR3 sequence is CASSPTGISGANVLTF. In nucleotides, the CDR3 is TGTGCCAGCTCACCGACAGGAATCTCTGGGGCCAACGTCCTGACTTTC. The chain carries TRBV18 and TRBJ2-6, with D maybe TRBD1 (6 bases). CDR1 is KGHSH, CDR2 LQKENI, per germline. Trimming took off 3 bases at V and 0 bases at J, with 9 bases between the two ends. The CDR3 runs 16 residues. Full variable domain (outside the CDR3, taken from reference TRBV18 and TRBJ2-6): NAGVMQNPRHLVRRRGQEARLRCSPMKGHSHVYWYRQLPEEGLKFMVYLQKENIIDESGMPKERFSAEFPKEGPSILRIQQVVRGDSAAYFCASSPTGISGANVLTFGAGSRLTVL.

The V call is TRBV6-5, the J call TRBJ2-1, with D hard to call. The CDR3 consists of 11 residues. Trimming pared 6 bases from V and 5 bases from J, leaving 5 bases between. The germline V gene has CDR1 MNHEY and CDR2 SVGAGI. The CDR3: CASSHHNEQFF. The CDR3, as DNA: TGTGCCAGCAGCCACCACAATGAGCAGTTCTTC.

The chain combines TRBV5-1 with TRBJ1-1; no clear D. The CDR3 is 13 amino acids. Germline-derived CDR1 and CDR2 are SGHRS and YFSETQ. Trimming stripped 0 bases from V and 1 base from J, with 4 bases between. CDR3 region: CASSLAGNTEAFF. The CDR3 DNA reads TGCGCCAGCAGCTTGGCGGGGAACACTGAAGCTTTCTTT.